This T cell receptor (beta chain) originates from a study of control samples from healthy donors and cancer patients (dated by TCRdb to 2020 to 2022). Library construction relied on the immunoSEQ multiplex PCR assay. Entries here come from immuneACCESS through TCRdb and include only in-frame sequences with V and J called. Some clones fail to appear in such tables; in the studies checked, an unresolved V gene covers under half of the shortfall, and the cause of the remainder is unknown. The sample table lists 50,000 to 55,000 clones, 95% of them with a count of one. Clones ranked in the top ten supply 2.4% of the sample. Concerning this clone: The antigen this receptor binds is unknown. Base qualities were left out, and no much larger clone turns up one base away.

V is reduced by 1 base and J by 6 bases, leaving a spacing of 18 bases between them. Sequences LNHDA (CDR1) and SQIVND (CDR2) are obtained from the germline V gene (reference sequence). The CDR3 numbers 16 residues from cysteine through phenylalanine. Only CDR3 DNA remains: 48 bases, in frame from the first base. The TCR was taken from a man aged 25-45 years in good health. The sequence links TRBV19 to TRBJ1-2, with no reliable assignment of the D segment. What was sequenced was blood. The DNA sequence follows: TGTGCCAGTAGTATAGCGTGGCGGCCGAGTGGGGATGGCTACACCTTC. It specifies CASSIAWRPSGDGYTF.